In this sample, the clone carrying this T cell receptor beta chain turned up a few times. Ophthalmopathy in the patients scored at least 3 on Clinical Activity Score and at least 4 on NOSPECS grade, lasting under 3 months. This sample was included in a study of T cells in Graves' hyperthyroidism and ophthalmopathy. Amplified regions were TCR beta CDR3 sequences from RNA transcripts. The primer set for the first-round RT-PCR of the TCR CDR3 was HTBI. TCRdb re-derived calls from the multiplex PCR reads in MiXCR, one entry per CDR3 protein. This table holds roughly 400,000 distinct CDR3 sequences, more than 12% found once. The V gene's germline CDR1 is SGHRS and CDR2 YFSETQ. The CDR3 consists of 16 residues. V lost 4 bases, J lost 6 bases, and 14 bases stayed unmatched.

Material: blood. The rearrangement joins TRBV5-1 to TRBJ2-7; 9 bases agree with TRBD2. The receptor was isolated from a man between 45 and 60 years old with Graves' ophthalmopathy. Here the CDR3 reads CASSAAASGTFSEQYF. The CDR3 bases are TGCGCCAGCAGCGCGGCTGCTAGCGGGACATTTTCCGAGCAGTACTTC.